One sample yielded the 3 T cell receptor beta chains listed below, sequenced in a study of T cell repertoires in cytomegalovirus infection. Via MiXCR, TCRdb re-called the reads, giving one row per CDR3 protein. This sample yields hundreds of thousands of distinct CDR3 sequences, of which roughly 30% are seen a single time; approximately 18% belongs to the top ten. For these TCRs, the target antigens are not known. The material was cultured PBMCs, obtained from culture after CMV antigen stimulation. These receptor sequences come from a human donor in good health (CMV status not recorded). Some clones in this sample may be carry-over from other donors' samples.

V gene TRBV19 combines with J gene TRBJ1-4; D remains ambiguous. The germline V gene encodes CDR1 LNHDA and CDR2 SQIVND (reference sequence). The CDR3 length is 16 residues. Deletions cut 4 bases from V and 5 bases from J, with 17 bases between. The CDR3 spells CASSTSRATQNEKLFF. In nucleotides, the CDR3 is TGTGCCAGTAGTACGTCGAGGGCTACCCAAAATGAAAAACTGTTTTTT.

The V and J genes are TRBV6-2 or TRBV6-3 and TRBJ2-3; D may be TRBD2 (5 bases). Deletions cut 5 bases from V and 2 bases from J, with 17 bases between. The germline V gene encodes CDR1 MNHEY and CDR2 SVGEGT. CDR3 length: 16 residues. The DNA for the CDR3 is TGTGCCAGCAGTGAAGACCGGGGAGAATACACAGATACGCAGTATTTT. Translating it yields CASSEDRGEYTDTQYF.

This clonotype turned up a few times. The rearrangement links TRBV25-1 to TRBJ2-5; D is possibly TRBD1 (7 bases). Trimming removed 2 bases from V and 5 bases from J, with 15 bases in between. Per germline, CDR1 MGHDK and CDR2 SYGVNS. The CDR3 runs to 15 residues. CDR3 loop: CASSEGGGAWETQYF. As DNA, the CDR3 is TGTGCCAGCAGTGAAGGAGGGGGCGCTTGGGAGACCCAGTACTTC.